Listed here are 27 T cell receptor beta chains from one sample, sequenced in a study of cytomegalovirus exposure and HLA in healthy donors. Profiled with immunoSEQ multiplex PCR; TCRdb holds only in-frame clones, not every one. This sample carries about 360,000 clones, roughly 89% of them seen once, and the ten largest clones take approximately 0.86%. Sequenced material: PBMCs. The receptors were sampled from a woman aged 18-29 years in good health and CMV-seronegative.

For the CDR3, the DNA is TGCGCCAGCAGCGTCGGGACAGGGGGCTCCTTGAGCTCCTACAATGAGCAGTTCTTC. Translated: CASSVGTGGSLSSYNEQFF. The rearrangement uses TRBV5-1 and TRBJ2-1, with 12 bases matching TRBD1. The V gene end was trimmed by 4 bases and the J gene end by 0 bases; junction bases not matched to a gene: 11. Germline V CDR1 and CDR2: SGHRS, YFSETQ. This CDR3 is built from 19 residues. Full variable domain (missing parts from reference TRBV5-1 and TRBJ2-1): KAGVTQTPRYLIKTRGQQVTLSCSPISGHRSVSWYQQTPGQGLQFLFEYFSETQRNKGNFPGRFSGRQFSNSRSEMNVSTLELGDSALYLCASSVGTGGSLSSYNEQFFGPGTRLTVL.

The rearrangement uses TRBV13 and TRBJ2-7, with a tentative D call TRBD1 (5 bases). The CDR3 spans 15 residues. The V end was cut by 7 bases, the J end by 0 bases, with 16 bases between. Germline V gene sequence: CDR1 PRHDT, CDR2 FYEKMQ (reference sequence). The CDR3, as DNA: TGTGCCAGCACCCAAGGGCCCCAGGGCTCCTACGAGCAGTACTTC. Protein sequence: CASTQGPQGSYEQYF.

The rearrangement uses TRBV2 and TRBJ1-1; TRBD1 might be the D (5 bases). The CDR3 runs 15 residues. The germline V gene has CDR1 SNHLY and CDR2 FYNNEI. Trimming shortened V by 6 bases and J by 5 bases, and 19 bases separated the two germline ends. The CDR3 nucleotides read TGTGCCAGCAGAGCGGAGGCCAGGGCGGGAACTGAAGCTTTCTTT. It specifies CASRAEARAGTEAFF.

The chain uses TRBV5-1 and TRBJ2-2; a weak D match, TRBD2 (5 bases). There are 15 residues in the CDR3. Trimming stripped 0 bases from V and 1 base from J, with 7 bases between. Germline CDR1 reads SGHRS; CDR2 reads YFSETQ. The CDR3 spells CASSLVEGNTGELFF. The CDR3 region has the DNA TGCGCCAGCAGCTTGGTTGAGGGGAACACCGGGGAGCTGTTTTTT.

The chain employs TRBV7-7 and TRBJ2-7; 11 nucleotides line up with TRBD2. The junction had 8 bases not matched to a gene; V was cut back by 5 bases and J by 2 bases. Germline V gene data show CDR1 as SSHAT and CDR2 as FNYEAQ (reference sequence). This CDR3 spans 16 amino acids. CDR3 coding DNA: TGTGCCAGCAGCGCCGGGACTAGCGGAGTTACCTACGAGCAGTACTTC. This encodes CASSAGTSGVTYEQYF.

The chain recombines TRBV29-1 with TRBJ1-1; 7 nucleotides align to TRBD1. J lost 0 bases, V lost 6 bases, and 7 bases had no gene match. The germline gives CDR1 SQVTM, CDR2 ANQGSEA. The CDR3 has 14 amino acids. CDR3: CSVPTGFLNTEAFF. Written as DNA, the CDR3 is TGCAGCGTACCGACAGGGTTTCTGAACACTGAAGCTTTCTTT. Full variable domain (remainder filled in from reference TRBV29-1 and TRBJ1-1): SAVISQKPSRDICQRGTSLTIQCQVDSQVTMMFWYRQQPGQSLTLIATANQGSEATYESGFVIDKFPISRPNLTFSTLTVSNMSPEDSSIYLCSVPTGFLNTEAFFGQGTRLTVV.

The V and J genes are TRBV19 and TRBJ1-2; D not resolved. This CDR3 comprises 13 residues. Trimming took off 5 bases at V and 6 bases at J, with 13 bases between the two ends. Germline assignment: CDR1 LNHDA and CDR2 SQIVND (reference sequence). The CDR3: CASSVGVLNGYTF. Written as DNA, the CDR3 is TGTGCCAGTAGTGTCGGGGTTTTGAATGGCTACACCTTC.

This chain connects TRBV7-2 to TRBJ1-5; 7 positions agree with TRBD1. This CDR3 comprises 15 residues. The V and J ends lost 6 bases and 1 base, in that order; junction bases with no gene match: 6. The germline V gene encodes CDR1 SGHTA and CDR2 FQGNSA. CDR3 nucleotides: TGTGCCAGCAGATTCGACAGGGCGAGCAATCAGCCCCAGCATTTT. Translated, it gives CASRFDRASNQPQHF.

This chain links TRBV27 with TRBJ2-5, with 7 bases lining up with TRBD2. The CDR3 has 17 amino acids. Germline V gene lookup returns CDR1 MNHEY and CDR2 SMNVEV (reference sequence). V dropped 5 bases and J dropped 4; count of bases not matched to a gene: 16. CDR3 in amino acids: CASSPYIVRGVGETQYF. The CDR3 nucleotides read TGTGCCAGCAGTCCGTATATTGTACGGGGGGTCGGAGAGACCCAGTACTTC.

This clone was seen more than once but under ten times. The chain links TRBV18 to TRBJ2-7, with 9 bases that match TRBD2. The length of the CDR3 is 14 residues. Germline V gives CDR1 KGHSH, CDR2 LQKENI. The V gene end was trimmed by 6 bases and the J gene end by 4 bases; junction bases not matched to a gene: 7. The CDR3 DNA sequence: TGTGCCAGCTCCATAGCGGGAGCCGGGTACGAGCAGTACTTC. Translated, it gives CASSIAGAGYEQYF.

The chain employs TRBV18 and TRBJ2-7; no definite D call. Germline V gene lookup returns CDR1 KGHSH and CDR2 LQKENI. This CDR3 is built from 14 residues. V shed 1 base and J shed 4 bases, with 11 bases lying between them. The CDR3 reads CASSPQRQVYEQYF. The CDR3 nucleotides are TGTGCCAGCTCACCACAACGGCAGGTTTACGAGCAGTACTTC.

The V and J genes are TRBV20-1 and TRBJ2-3; D is uncertain. The CDR3 loop spans 10 amino acids. CDR1 is DFQATT and CDR2 is SNEGSKA in the germline V gene (reference sequence). V shed 7 bases and J shed 5 bases, with 7 bases lying between them. CDR3 in DNA: TGCAGTGGTTCGGGAGATACGCAGTATTTT. Translated, it gives CSGSGDTQYF.

This chain uses TRBV19 with TRBJ2-7, with D perhaps TRBD2 (6 bases). From germline, CDR1 is LNHDA and CDR2 SQIVND (reference sequence). The germline V and J ends were trimmed by 3 bases and 2 bases, with 11 bases remaining between them. CDR3 size: 14 residues. The CDR3 spells CASSIPGGPYEQYF. CDR3 nucleotides: TGTGCCAGTAGTATCCCCGGGGGACCCTACGAGCAGTACTTC.

This chain joins TRBV30 and TRBJ1-5; 7 positions match TRBD1. Germline trimming cut 1 base from V and 1 base from J; bases unmatched to any gene: 1. CDR3 length equals 14 residues. Germline CDR1 reads GTSNPN; CDR2 reads SVGIG (reference sequence). In DNA, the CDR3 is TGTGCCTGGAGTGCACAGGGGAGCAATCAGCCCCAGCATTTT. It yields the protein CAWSAQGSNQPQHF.

This chain uses TRBV5-4 with TRBJ1-6, with 9 bases that match TRBD1. CDR1 and CDR2 (germline): SGHNT, YYREEE (reference sequence). The junction had 6 bases not matched to a gene; V was cut back by 6 bases and J by 2 bases. The CDR3 covers 16 residues. The CDR3 sequence is CASTTGQGTYNSPLHF. The CDR3, as DNA: TGTGCCAGCACCACGGGACAGGGAACCTATAATTCACCCCTCCACTTT.

CDR3 DNA: TGTGCCAGCAGTGGGGGGTCGGTTAATGAAAAACTGTTTTTT. This codes for CASSGGSVNEKLFF. This chain connects TRBV28 to TRBJ1-4; possible D gene TRBD1, 5 bases. Trimming removed 5 bases at V and 4 bases at J, with 11 bases between. CDR1 is MDHEN and CDR2 is SYDVKM in the germline V gene. The CDR3 spans 14 residues.

This chain uses TRBV6-4 with TRBJ2-1; 16 bases align to TRBD2. CDR1 and CDR2 (germline): MRHNA, SNTAGT. V dropped 3 bases and J dropped 2; count of bases not matched to a gene: 4. There are 18 residues in the CDR3. This chain's CDR3 is CASSEGTSGGAAYNEQFF. CDR3 DNA sequence: TGTGCCAGCAGTGAAGGGACTAGCGGGGGGGCCGCCTACAATGAGCAGTTCTTC.

V is TRBV5-1 and J is TRBJ2-2, with D possibly matching TRBD2 (7 bases). Germline loops: CDR1 SGHRS, CDR2 YFSETQ. The CDR3 length is 15 residues. The V gene lost 7 bases and the J gene lost 0 bases, with 13 bases spanning the gap. The CDR3, as DNA: TGCGCCAGCGGGACCGGGGGGCCGAACACCGGGGAGCTGTTTTTT. This encodes CASGTGGPNTGELFF.

This chain connects TRBV11-2 to TRBJ2-7; 8 bases line up with TRBD2. The germline gives CDR1 SGHAT, CDR2 FQNNGV. The CDR3 is 16 amino acids. Unmatched junction bases numbered 8, after V lost 1 base and J lost 3 bases. Here the CDR3 reads CASSLVGLASLYEQYF. DNA of the CDR3: TGTGCCAGCAGCTTAGTCGGACTAGCTTCTCTCTACGAGCAGTACTTC.

The J gene is TRBJ2-2, the V gene TRBV5-6, with 14 bases fitting TRBD2. This CDR3 has 19 residues. In germline, CDR1 is SGHDT, CDR2 YYEEEE. V trimming: 4 bases; J trimming: 5 bases; junction bases outside the gene matches: 13. The CDR3 bases are TGTGCCAGCAGCCCCTCAGCCGGGACTAGCGGGAGTGGAACCGGGGAGCTGTTTTTT. This encodes CASSPSAGTSGSGTGELFF.

The CDR3 sequence is CASSLPPGLAGGDTQYF. In DNA form, the CDR3 reads TGTGCCAGCAGCTTACCCCCGGGACTAGCGGGAGGAGATACGCAGTATTTT. This chain uses TRBV7-6 with TRBJ2-3, with 15 bases aligning to TRBD2. The germline CDR1 and CDR2 sequences are SGHVS and FNYEAQ. With 2 bases clipped from V and 5 bases from J, the junction kept 5 bases outside the gene matches. This CDR3 is 17 amino acids long. The whole variable domain, filled in from reference TRBV7-6 and TRBJ2-3, reads GAGVSQSPRYKVTKRGQDVALRCDPISGHVSLYWYRQALGQGPEFLTYFNYEAQQDKSGLPNDRFSAERPEGSISTLTIQRTEQRDSAMYRCASSLPPGLAGGDTQYFGPGTRLTVL.

The gene calls are TRBV28 and TRBJ2-2, with TRBD2 matching over 10 bases. The CDR3 is 16 amino acids. Per the germline V gene, CDR1 is MDHEN and CDR2 is SYDVKM. The V gene end was trimmed by 6 bases and the J gene end by 3 bases; junction bases not matched to a gene: 7. In nucleotides, the CDR3 is TGTGCCAGCAGCCGCGGGACTAGCGCCTACACCGGGGAGCTGTTTTTT. Protein: CASSRGTSAYTGELFF.

This clone has more than one count but fewer than ten. V is TRBV2 and J is TRBJ2-7, with 8 bases aligning to TRBD2. After removal of 9 bases from V and 6 bases from J, the junction contained 4 bases not matched to a gene. CDR3 length: 11 amino acids. Germline V CDR1 and CDR2: SNHLY, FYNNEI. Here the CDR3 reads CASRLAFEQYF. CDR3 nucleotide sequence: TGTGCCAGTAGACTAGCGTTCGAGCAGTACTTC.

The rearrangement uses TRBV5-1 and TRBJ2-7; TRBD2 matches at 9 bases. The CDR3 covers 18 residues. The germline V gene encodes CDR1 SGHRS and CDR2 YFSETQ. The V segment lost 4 bases and the J segment 5 bases; nucleotides outside the gene matches: 19. This CDR3 reads CASSPGRGGGAEGNEQYF. CDR3 bases: TGCGCCAGCAGCCCTGGTAGGGGCGGGGGGGCCGAGGGCAACGAGCAGTACTTC.

This chain joins TRBV2 and TRBJ2-1; the match to TRBD1 covers 7 bases. Trimming at V came to 7 bases and at J to 0 bases, leaving 3 bases not matched to a gene. This CDR3 region has 14 residues. CDR1 and CDR2 from the germline V gene are SNHLY and FYNNEI. CDR3 sequence (DNA): TGTGCCAGCATAAGGGACAGCTCCTACAATGAGCAGTTCTTC. This encodes CASIRDSSYNEQFF.

The rearrangement joins TRBV9 to TRBJ2-1; 9 bases line up with TRBD2. This CDR3 region has 16 residues. Germline trimming cut 0 bases from V and 4 bases from J; bases unmatched to any gene: 5. CDR1 and CDR2 from the germline V gene are SGDLS and YYNGEE. Here the CDR3 reads CASSVGGGRGYNEQFF. The CDR3 DNA reads TGTGCCAGCAGCGTAGGAGGCGGGAGGGGTTACAATGAGCAGTTCTTC.

The DNA of the CDR3 is TGTGCCAGCAGTTTAAATAAACTAGCGGGCAGAATGGGTGCGAACACCGGGGAGCTGTTTTTT. This translates into CASSLNKLAGRMGANTGELFF. The chain recombines TRBV27 with TRBJ2-2, with 9 nucleotides matching TRBD2. V shed 2 bases and J 0 bases; nucleotides not matched to a gene: 16. The CDR3 is made up of 21 amino acids. The germline gives CDR1 MNHEY, CDR2 SMNVEV (reference sequence).